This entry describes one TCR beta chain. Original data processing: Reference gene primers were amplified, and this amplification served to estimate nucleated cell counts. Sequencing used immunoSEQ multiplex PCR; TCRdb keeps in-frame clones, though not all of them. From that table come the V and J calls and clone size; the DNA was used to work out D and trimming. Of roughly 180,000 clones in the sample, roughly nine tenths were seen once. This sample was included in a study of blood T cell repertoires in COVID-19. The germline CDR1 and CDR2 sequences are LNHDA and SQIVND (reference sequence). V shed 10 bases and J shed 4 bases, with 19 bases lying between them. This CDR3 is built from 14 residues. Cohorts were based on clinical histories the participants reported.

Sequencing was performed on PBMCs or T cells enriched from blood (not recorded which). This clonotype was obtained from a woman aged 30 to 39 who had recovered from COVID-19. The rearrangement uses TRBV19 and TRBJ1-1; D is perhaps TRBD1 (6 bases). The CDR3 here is CATSPDSKFTEAFF. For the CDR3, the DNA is TGTGCCACCTCCCCGGACAGCAAATTCACTGAAGCTTTCTTT.